One sample yielded the 9 T cell receptor beta chains listed below, sequenced in a study of cytomegalovirus exposure and HLA in healthy donors. 13 Jbeta primers and 60 Vbeta primers were used for the PCR. TCRdb's table, derived via immunoSEQ multiplex PCR, lists solely in-frame clones and lacks some. The sample has over 150,000 clones, 80% seen once. The source material was PBMCs. The receptor set was obtained from a young man in good health and CMV-seronegative.

This clone was observed a single time. This rearrangement joins TRBV7-9 to TRBJ2-1, with 9 bases matching TRBD1. Trimming cost V 4 bases and J 7 bases; bases outside gene matches: 11. This CDR3 is built from 16 residues. CDR1 is SEHNR and CDR2 is FQNEAQ in the germline V gene (reference sequence). CDR3 residues: CASSSRDRDVRNEQFF. The CDR3 DNA follows: TGTGCCAGCAGCTCCCGGGACAGGGATGTTAGGAATGAGCAGTTCTTC. The full variable domain, rest sourced from reference TRBV7-9 and TRBJ2-1, is DTGVSQNPRHKITKRGQNVTFRCDPISEHNRLYWYRQTLGQGPEFLTYFQNEAQLEKSRLLSDRFSAERPKGSFSTLEIQRTEQGDSAMYLCASSSRDRDVRNEQFFGPGTRLTVL.

The chain joins TRBV5-4 to TRBJ2-7; 7 bases agree with TRBD1. CDR3 length: 14 amino acids. V trimming: 3 bases; J trimming: 2 bases; junction bases outside the gene matches: 5. Germline assignment: CDR1 SGHNT and CDR2 YYREEE (reference sequence). DNA for the CDR3: TGTGCCAGCAGCTCTTGGGACAGCCCCTACGAGCAGTACTTC. Protein: CASSSWDSPYEQYF.

This clone has just a few counts. The gene calls are TRBV11-3 and TRBJ2-7; TRBD1 matches 9 bases. V shed 5 bases, J shed 5 bases, and the junction held 10 bases outside the gene matches. CDR1 is SGHNT, CDR2 YENEEA, per germline. The CDR3 totals 15 residues. As DNA, the CDR3 is TGTGCCAGCAGCCCCGAGGGGGACAGGGACCACGAGCAGTACTTC. Translated: CASSPEGDRDHEQYF. The full variable domain, in which reference TRBV11-3 and TRBJ2-7 provide the parts outside the CDR3, is EAGVVQSPRYKIIEKKQPVAFWCNPISGHNTLYWYLQNLGQGPELLIRYENEEAVDDSQLPKDRFSAERLKGVDSTLKIQPAELGDSAVYLCASSPEGDRDHEQYFGPGTRLTVT.

This clone showed up just a few times. The V gene is TRBV5-1, the J gene TRBJ1-1; the D is unclear. The CDR3 loop spans 13 amino acids. V lost 5 bases and J lost 4, with 12 bases in between. Germline assignment: CDR1 SGHRS and CDR2 YFSETQ. The CDR3 is CASRYEVITEAFF. Written as DNA, the CDR3 is TGCGCCAGCAGATACGAGGTCATCACTGAAGCTTTCTTT.

The chain employs TRBV19 and TRBJ1-1, with a weak D call TRBD1 (6 bases). Germline lookup yields CDR1 LNHDA and CDR2 SQIVND (reference sequence). The CDR3 is made up of 14 amino acids. Trimming shortened V by 5 bases and J by 0 bases, and 10 bases separated the two germline ends. The CDR3 is CASSARQVNTEAFF. CDR3 sequence (DNA): TGTGCCAGTAGTGCGCGACAGGTGAACACTGAAGCTTTCTTT.

This chain links TRBV5-1 with TRBJ2-3; 7 nucleotides align to TRBD2. Trimming at V came to 6 bases and at J to 4 bases, leaving 5 bases not matched to a gene. CDR3 size: 13 residues. From germline, CDR1 is SGHRS and CDR2 YFSETQ. The CDR3 region is CASTSGGADTQYF. DNA of the CDR3: TGCGCCAGCACCTCTGGGGGGGCAGATACGCAGTATTTT.

The rearrangement uses TRBV6-1 and TRBJ2-7; 11 bases are a match to TRBD1. CDR3 length equals 15 residues. Germline V lookup: CDR1 MNHNS, CDR2 SASEGT. The J segment lost 2 bases and the V segment lost 4 bases, leaving 4 bases of the junction unmatched. The CDR3 DNA reads TGTGCCAGCAGTGCGGGGACAGGGGGGCCCTACGAGCAGTACTTC. It specifies CASSAGTGGPYEQYF.

The chain recombines TRBV4-1 with TRBJ2-1, with a weak D call TRBD2 (6 bases). Germline values: CDR1 MGHRA, CDR2 YSYEKL. Trimming cost V 0 bases and J 16 bases, with 19 bases left between them. The CDR3 is made up of 14 amino acids. The CDR3 protein is CASSQEEDGTGRFF. The CDR3 region has the DNA TGCGCCAGCAGCCAAGAGGAGGACGGGACTGGGCGATTCTTC.

Turning to this clone: Other DNA sequences in the sample encode the same CDR3. The chain is built from TRBV29-1 and TRBJ1-1, with TRBD1 as a possible D gene (5 bases). The CDR3 covers 16 residues. V lost 0 bases to trimming and J lost 7 bases, with 21 bases between them. CDR1 is SQVTM and CDR2 is ANQGSEA in the germline V gene. The CDR3 loop reads CSVEDGAGVHLLEAFF. The CDR3 coding sequence is TGCAGCGTTGAAGATGGGGCAGGCGTCCACCTCCTTGAAGCTTTCTTT. Full variable domain (remainder filled in from reference TRBV29-1 and TRBJ1-1): SAVISQKPSRDICQRGTSLTIQCQVDSQVTMMFWYRQQPGQSLTLIATANQGSEATYESGFVIDKFPISRPNLTFSTLTVSNMSPEDSSIYLCSVEDGAGVHLLEAFFGQGTRLTVV.